This TCR beta chain was recovered during a study of molecular identifiers for immune sequencing clone quantification. Study-wide results and caveats: Spiked TCR RNA from one Jurkat cell reportedly showed up when mixed among approximately 990,000 naive cells. Clone sizes could be underestimated for highly expanded clones when identical TCR molecules share a barcode. Clonotypes surpassing 20 RNA copies contained over 99% of effector molecules, versus under 1% in naive cells.

This clonotype appeared many times. The antigen is undetermined. TCRdb reprocessed the PCR reads with MiXCR, giving one entry per CDR3 protein. The sample records 350,000 or so distinct CDR3 sequences, about a fifth being singletons. The CDR3 spans 15 residues. Trimming took 3 bases from V and 1 from J, leaving 12 bases between them. Germline-derived CDR1 and CDR2 are MDHEN and SYDVKM. This TCR derives from a human donor in good health. Some libraries in this study had Jurkat cell RNA spiked in. This chain uses TRBV28 with TRBJ1-2, with a tentative D call TRBD1 (6 bases). Sample: naive CD8+ T cells from blood, with Jurkat cell RNA spiked in. The subset here: FACS-sorted CD8+CD4-CCR7+CD45RA+ naive T cells. Here the CDR3 reads CASSFWGRDNYGYTF. In DNA form, the CDR3 reads TGTGCCAGCAGTTTTTGGGGGCGGGATAACTATGGCTACACCTTC.